This is a list of T cell receptor beta chains from one sample in a study of blood T cell repertoires in COVID-19. The table came from immunoSEQ multiplex PCR; TCRdb's copy has only in-frame clones and leaves some out. The table lists 95,000 to 150,000 clones, 75% to 90% of them singletons. The specimen was peripheral blood. Receptors originate from a man in his forties with acute or convalescent COVID-19. CDR3s leave out the opening cysteine and the closing phenylalanine or tryptophan.

V gene: TRBV6-5
CDR3 protein: ASSLRTAQETQY

V gene: TRBV5-1
CDR3 protein: ASSSGTVPNYGYT

V gene: TRBV2
CDR3 protein: ASSDWGQGDNEQF

V gene: TRBV5-1
CDR3 protein: ASATDYNSPLH

V gene: TRBV5-8
CDR3 protein: ASSLVFSPTQSYEQY

V gene: TRBV2
CDR3 protein: ASSRDRGQEKLF

V gene: TRBV5-4
CDR3 protein: ASSFPEGREQF

V gene: TRBV11-2
CDR3 protein: ASSPGLRTVSYNEQF

V gene: TRBV4-1
CDR3 protein: ASSQDATQLRGYT

V gene: TRBV9
CDR3 protein: ASSDDREGQPQH

V gene: TRBV9
CDR3 protein: ASSVFGGAQETQY

V gene: TRBV7-9
CDR3 protein: ASSLQGWDTGELF

V gene: TRBV6-5
CDR3 protein: TSSYNRGMGGYT

V gene: TRBV27
CDR3 protein: ASSLFRGATEAF

V gene: TRBV27
CDR3 protein: ASSLSGRGNEKLF

V gene: TRBV3-1/TRBV3-2
CDR3 protein: ASSQTSGGEQF

V gene: TRBV5-6
CDR3 protein: ASSSLSGGGSNQPQH

V gene: TRBV27
CDR3 protein: ASSLGRASYEQY

V gene: TRBV9
CDR3 protein: ASSAEGQGRRGYT

V gene: TRBV29-1
CDR3 protein: SVVRDIYGYT

V gene: TRBV4-2
CDR3 protein: ASSQFVADTQY

V gene: TRBV7-2
CDR3 protein: ASSHERTSGRHEQF

V gene: TRBV15
CDR3 protein: ATSREYSSYGYT

V gene: TRBV27
CDR3 protein: ASSSPSGRARGEQF

V gene: TRBV7-2
CDR3 protein: ASSLAVPGTGAYEQY

V gene: TRBV2
CDR3 protein: ASSERDRVGEAF

V gene: TRBV18
CDR3 protein: ASSPRQGASSEQY